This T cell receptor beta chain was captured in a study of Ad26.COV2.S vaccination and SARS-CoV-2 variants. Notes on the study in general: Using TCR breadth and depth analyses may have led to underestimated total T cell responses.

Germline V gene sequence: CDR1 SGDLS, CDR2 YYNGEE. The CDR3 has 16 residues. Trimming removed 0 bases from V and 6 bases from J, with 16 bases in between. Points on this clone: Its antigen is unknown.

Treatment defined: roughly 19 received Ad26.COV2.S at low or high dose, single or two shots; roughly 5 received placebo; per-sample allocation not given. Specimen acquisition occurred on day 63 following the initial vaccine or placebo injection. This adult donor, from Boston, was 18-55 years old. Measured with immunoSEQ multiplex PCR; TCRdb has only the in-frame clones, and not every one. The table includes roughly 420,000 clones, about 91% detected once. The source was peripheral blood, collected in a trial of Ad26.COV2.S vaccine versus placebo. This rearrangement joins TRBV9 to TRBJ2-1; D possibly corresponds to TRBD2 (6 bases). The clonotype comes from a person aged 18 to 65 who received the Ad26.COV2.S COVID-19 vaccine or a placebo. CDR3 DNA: TGTGCCAGCAGCGTAGACCCTTTACTAGCTGGCAATGAGCAGTTCTTC. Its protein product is CASSVDPLLAGNEQFF.